The sample holds a few counts of the clone carrying this T cell receptor beta chain. The CDR3 has 17 residues. The V gene end was trimmed by 1 base and the J gene end by 5 bases; junction bases not matched to a gene: 10. The germline V gene has CDR1 SGHRS and CDR2 YFSETQ. The data were obtained in a study of shared T cell receptors in the human thymus. TCRdb's copy holds only in-frame clones and misses some; the assay was immunoSEQ multiplex PCR. Counted here are 650,000 to 950,000 clones, roughly 85% occurring once; the ten biggest clones make up under 0.012%. These data are also associated with another study on human thymus T cells. Per that study: Healthy Finnish infants having corrective surgery for congenital heart defects served as donors. Thymic samples were excised during corrective heart operations. Related work found strong thymic repertoire overlap between unrelated individuals.

The clonotype originates from a girl under three years old with a congenital heart defect. Sequenced: thymocytes. The chain is built from TRBV5-1 and TRBJ2-1; TRBD2 matches at 9 bases. In nucleotides, the CDR3 is TGCGCCAGCAGCTTGAACAGCGGGGGGCCCGGCCACAATGAGCAGTTCTTC. This gives the protein CASSLNSGGPGHNEQFF.